Listed below are T cell receptor beta chains from one sample, sequenced in a study of a mutant IDH1 vaccine in newly diagnosed glioma. Their cognate antigens are unknown. Profiled with immunoSEQ multiplex PCR; TCRdb holds only in-frame clones, not every one. This table holds roughly 74,000 clones, about 85% found once. The sample in question was PBMCs, obtained from a glioma patient whose treatment included an IDH1 peptide vaccine. These receptors originate from a woman aged 45 to 65 with glioma. CDR3s include the opening cysteine and the closing phenylalanine or tryptophan. D genes are given only for firm matches. Rows may omit the clone size; those that give it use once, few, many or a size class.

V gene	clone size	D gene	J gene	CDR3 protein	CDR3 DNA
TRBV30	.	.	TRBJ2-7	CAWSASDSYEQYF	TGTGCCTGGAGTGCTAGCGACTCCTACGAGCAGTACTTC
TRBV18	.	.	TRBJ2-7	CASSLLDSGYEQYF	TGTGCCAGCTCGCTTCTGGACAGCGGCTACGAGCAGTACTTC
TRBV5-1	.	.	TRBJ2-3	CASSSWYGDTQYF	TGCGCCAGCAGCTCTTGGTATGGAGATACGCAGTATTTT
TRBV2	.	TRBD1	TRBJ1-5	CASSLETGDQPQHF	TGTGCCAGCAGTCTAGAGACAGGGGATCAGCCCCAGCATTTT
TRBV7-8	.	TRBD2	TRBJ2-7	CASSPYRLAGPYEQYF	TGTGCCAGCAGCCCCTATAGACTAGCGGGACCCTACGAGCAGTACTTC
TRBV27	.	TRBD2	TRBJ2-6	CASSFGGGSGANVLTF	TGTGCCAGCAGTTTTGGGGGGGGCTCTGGGGCCAACGTCCTGACTTTC
TRBV7-9	once	.	TRBJ2-3	CASSLALPAAPTDTQYF	TGTGCCAGCAGCTTAGCGCTACCGGCGGCCCCCACAGATACGCAGTATTTT
TRBV19	.	.	TRBJ2-5	CASSIRHFQETQYF	TGTGCCAGTAGTATCCGGCATTTCCAAGAGACCCAGTACTTC
TRBV23-1	.	.	TRBJ1-5	CASSHLRTVNQPQHF	TGCGCCAGCAGTCACCTCAGGACGGTCAATCAGCCCCAGCATTTT
TRBV7-2	.	.	TRBJ2-1	CASSRSGRPTSYNEQFF	TGTGCCAGCAGTCGATCGGGAAGGCCGACCTCCTACAATGAGCAGTTCTTC
TRBV11-3	once	.	TRBJ2-7	CASSEGWSYEQYF	TGTGCCAGCAGCGAGGGGTGGTCCTACGAGCAGTACTTC
TRBV28	.	.	TRBJ1-2	CASSFGRSGYTF	TGTGCCAGCAGTTTTGGTCGCTCCGGCTACACCTTC
TRBV12-1	.	.	TRBJ2-2	CASSYEAPGLDGGELFF	TGTGCCAGCAGCTACGAAGCTCCGGGACTCGACGGCGGGGAGCTGTTTTTT
TRBV29-1	.	TRBD1	TRBJ2-2	CSVGDSGNTGELFF	TGCAGCGTGGGGGACAGTGGGAACACCGGGGAGCTGTTTTTT
TRBV7-3	.	.	TRBJ1-6	CASSASGVDNSPLHF	TGTGCCAGCAGCGCCTCAGGGGTTGATAATTCACCCCTCCACTTT
TRBV5-1	.	TRBD2	TRBJ2-2	CASSLTLGLATGELFF	TGCGCCAGCAGCCTAACCCTTGGACTAGCCACCGGGGAGCTGTTTTTT
TRBV9	.	.	TRBJ2-1	CASSVESEQFF	TGTGCCAGCAGCGTAGAATCTGAGCAGTTCTTC
TRBV28	few	.	TRBJ1-5	CASGHRGTLSNQPQHF	TGTGCCAGCGGACATCGGGGCACACTTAGCAATCAGCCCCAGCATTTT
TRBV6-5	.	.	TRBJ2-4	CASTPKGINGIQYF	TGTGCCAGCACCCCCAAAGGGATCAATGGCATTCAGTACTTC
TRBV5-1	.	.	TRBJ2-5	CASSLLAETQYF	TGCGCCAGCAGCTTGTTAGCGGAGACCCAGTACTTC
TRBV4-2	.	.	TRBJ2-7	CASSRRGSSYEQYF	TGTGCCAGCAGCCGTCGGGGGAGCTCCTACGAGCAGTACTTC
TRBV6-1	.	TRBD1	TRBJ1-1	CASSPQGAGNTEAFF	TGTGCCAGCAGTCCACAGGGGGCAGGGAACACTGAAGCTTTCTTT
TRBV30	once	.	TRBJ2-1	CAWRGPSYNEQFF	TGTGCCTGGCGGGGGCCCTCCTACAATGAGCAGTTCTTC
TRBV5-1	few	TRBD2	TRBJ2-3	CASSLERETDTQYF	TGCGCCAGCAGCTTGGAGCGGGAGACAGATACGCAGTATTTT
TRBV5-1	once	TRBD2	TRBJ2-3	CASSQGLAGATDTQYF	TGCGCCAGCAGCCAGGGACTAGCGGGAGCGACAGATACGCAGTATTTT
TRBV5-1	.	.	TRBJ1-1	CASSLGWEGGTEAFF	TGCGCCAGCAGCTTGGGCTGGGAGGGAGGGACTGAAGCTTTCTTT
TRBV29-1	.	TRBD1	TRBJ1-1	CSVTGQLITEAFF	TGCAGCGTTACGGGACAGTTGATCACTGAAGCTTTCTTT
TRBV5-4	.	.	TRBJ2-2	CASSLAGAGNSGELFF	TGTGCCAGCAGCTTGGCCGGGGCGGGTAATTCCGGGGAGCTGTTTTTT
TRBV25-1	.	.	TRBJ2-7	CASSVGRQGEQYF	TGTGCCAGCAGTGTCGGCAGGCAGGGCGAGCAGTACTTC
TRBV10-3	.	.	TRBJ2-3	CAISASPDTQYF	TGTGCCATCAGCGCCTCCCCAGATACGCAGTATTTT
TRBV4-1	.	TRBD1	TRBJ1-1	CASSQGTGRSFTEAFF	TGCGCCAGCAGCCAGGGGACAGGGAGGAGTTTCACTGAAGCTTTCTTT
TRBV19	.	.	TRBJ1-5	CASSIEGYQPQHF	TGTGCCAGTAGTATAGAGGGCTATCAGCCCCAGCATTTT
TRBV6-5	.	.	TRBJ1-3	CASSYRRTDTIYF	TGTGCCAGCAGTTACCGACGCACAGACACCATATATTTT
TRBV7-8	.	.	TRBJ1-1	CASSQQSQGGTEAFF	TGTGCCAGCAGCCAACAGAGCCAGGGCGGCACTGAAGCTTTCTTT
TRBV10-3	.	.	TRBJ1-5	CAISESSNVNSNQPQHF	TGTGCCATCAGTGAGTCGAGTAACGTAAATAGCAATCAGCCCCAGCATTTT
TRBV4-1	.	.	TRBJ2-1	CASSQVRLVRYNEQFF	TGCGCCAGCAGCCAAGTACGTCTAGTTCGGTACAATGAGCAGTTCTTC
TRBV5-4	few	.	TRBJ2-3	CASSSYREPDTQYF	TGTGCCAGCAGCTCGTACAGGGAACCAGATACGCAGTATTTT
TRBV10-2	.	.	TRBJ2-1	CASSESAPGIHEQFF	TGCGCCAGCAGTGAGTCAGCCCCAGGGATCCATGAGCAGTTCTTC
TRBV9	.	.	TRBJ1-2	CASSRDYGYTF	TGTGCCAGCAGCCGTGACTATGGCTACACCTTC
TRBV6-6	.	.	TRBJ1-1	CASSYGGNTEAFF	TGTGCCAGCAGTTACGGGGGGAACACTGAAGCTTTCTTT
TRBV6-5	.	TRBD1	TRBJ1-2	CASSNDRAYGYTF	TGTGCCAGCAGTAACGACAGGGCGTATGGCTACACCTTC
TRBV28	.	.	TRBJ2-7	CASSPPTAPYEQYF	TGTGCCAGCAGTCCCCCGACAGCGCCCTACGAGCAGTACTTC
TRBV6-1	once	TRBD1	TRBJ2-7	CASSGTGLNEQYF	TGTGCCAGCAGTGGGACAGGGCTCAACGAGCAGTACTTC
TRBV19	.	.	TRBJ2-5	CASSRAFQETQYF	TGTGCCAGTAGTCGAGCTTTTCAAGAGACCCAGTACTTC
TRBV6-4	.	.	TRBJ1-2	CASSAQPGAYGYTF	TGTGCCAGCAGCGCTCAACCCGGGGCCTATGGCTACACCTTC
TRBV10-2	.	.	TRBJ2-7	CASSSGSYEQYF	TGCGCCAGCAGTAGCGGTAGCTACGAGCAGTACTTC
TRBV11-3	.	.	TRBJ2-7	CASSATGTSYEQYF	TGTGCCAGCAGCGCCACAGGGACGTCCTACGAGCAGTACTTC
TRBV6-1	once	.	TRBJ2-4	CASQLLALAKNIQYF	TGTGCCAGCCAGTTACTAGCCCTAGCCAAAAACATTCAGTACTTC
TRBV5-1	.	.	TRBJ1-3	CASNPSGAVGNTIYF	TGCGCCAGCAACCCTTCGGGGGCGGTTGGAAACACCATATATTTT
TRBV30	few	.	TRBJ1-1	CAWSVREGRAFF	TGTGCCTGGAGTGTCAGGGAAGGACGGGCTTTCTTT
TRBV5-5	once	TRBD1	TRBJ1-5	CASSLGTGTLQHF	TGTGCCAGCAGCTTGGGGACAGGGACCCTGCAGCATTTT
TRBV19	few	.	TRBJ1-5	CASSGGPNQPQHF	TGTGCCAGTAGCGGAGGGCCCAATCAGCCCCAGCATTTT
TRBV6-1	.	.	TRBJ2-7	CASSEAFGYEQYF	TGTGCCAGCAGTGAAGCGTTCGGCTACGAGCAGTACTTC
TRBV23-1	.	.	TRBJ1-1	CASSQSQDTEAFF	TGCGCCAGCAGTCAATCACAGGACACTGAAGCTTTCTTT
TRBV6-1	once	.	TRBJ2-7	CASGLRTQSYEQYF	TGTGCCAGTGGTCTCCGTACCCAGTCCTACGAGCAGTACTTC